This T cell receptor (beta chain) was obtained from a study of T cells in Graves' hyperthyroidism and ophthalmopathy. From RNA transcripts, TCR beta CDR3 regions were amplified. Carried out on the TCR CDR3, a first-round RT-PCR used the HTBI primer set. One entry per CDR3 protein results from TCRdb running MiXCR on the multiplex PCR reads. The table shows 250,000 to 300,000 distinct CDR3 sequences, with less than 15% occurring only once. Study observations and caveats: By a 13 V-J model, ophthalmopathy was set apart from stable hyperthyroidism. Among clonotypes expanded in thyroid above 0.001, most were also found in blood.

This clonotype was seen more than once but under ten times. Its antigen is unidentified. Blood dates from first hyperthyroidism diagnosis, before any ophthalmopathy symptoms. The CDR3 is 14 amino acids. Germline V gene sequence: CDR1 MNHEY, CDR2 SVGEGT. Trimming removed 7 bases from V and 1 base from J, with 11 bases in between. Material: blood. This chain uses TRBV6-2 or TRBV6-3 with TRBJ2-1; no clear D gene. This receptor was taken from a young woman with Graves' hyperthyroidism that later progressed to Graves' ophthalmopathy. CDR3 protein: CASNSQNSYNEQFF. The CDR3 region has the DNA TGTGCCAGCAACTCACAGAATTCCTACAATGAGCAGTTCTTC.